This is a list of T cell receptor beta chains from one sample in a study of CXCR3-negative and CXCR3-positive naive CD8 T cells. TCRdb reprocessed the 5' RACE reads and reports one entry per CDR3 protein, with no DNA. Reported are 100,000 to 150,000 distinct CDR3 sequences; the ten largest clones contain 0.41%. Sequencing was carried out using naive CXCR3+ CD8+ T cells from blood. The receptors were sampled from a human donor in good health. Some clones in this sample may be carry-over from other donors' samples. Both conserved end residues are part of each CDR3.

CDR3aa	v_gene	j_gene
CAITTNGGLVSYNEQFF	TRBV6-2/TRBV6-3	TRBJ2-1
CASSPRGTYEQYF	TRBV5-1	TRBJ2-7
CASSPWDISSYNSPLHF	TRBV6-5	TRBJ1-6
CASSHKPGQVRSSNYGYTF	TRBV6-6	TRBJ1-2
CSVRQVENTGELFF	TRBV29-1	TRBJ2-2
CASSSQGTAYNEQFF	TRBV12-3/TRBV12-4	TRBJ2-1
CASSVTGAPSYEQYF	TRBV5-6	TRBJ2-7
CATSRDVPGALGYTF	TRBV15	TRBJ1-2
CASSLDVGGQPQHF	TRBV7-2	TRBJ1-5
CASSRTTWWGETQYF	TRBV7-3	TRBJ2-5
CSVLQGAVEQYF	TRBV29-1	TRBJ2-7
CASSQEAGRTDTQYF	TRBV4-1	TRBJ2-3
CASSQPGLAVNYEQYF	TRBV4-1	TRBJ2-7